Shown below are 2 T cell receptor beta chains from a single sample sequenced in a study of cytomegalovirus exposure and HLA in healthy donors. A multiplex PCR was run with 60 Vbeta primers and 13 Jbeta primers. Clones were sequenced by immunoSEQ multiplex PCR, and TCRdb holds only the in-frame ones, with some missing. The table lists about 120,000 clones, 81% of them singletons. Sequenced: PBMCs. The receptors derive from a woman aged 40 to 50 in good health and CMV-seronegative.

V gene TRBV15 combines with J gene TRBJ2-7; perhaps TRBD2 as D (5 bases). From germline, CDR1 is LNHNV and CDR2 YYDKDF (reference sequence). The V gene lost 3 bases and the J gene lost 1 base, with 7 bases spanning the gap. This CDR3 has 13 residues. CDR3 protein: CATSSGNSYEQYF. As DNA, the CDR3 is TGTGCCACCAGCAGCGGGAATTCCTACGAGCAGTACTTC.

V gene TRBV5-1 combines with J gene TRBJ1-5, with D perhaps matching TRBD1 (6 bases). This CDR3 is 20 amino acids long. Trimming shortened V by 0 bases and J by 2 bases, and 24 bases separated the two germline ends. Germline lookup yields CDR1 SGHRS and CDR2 YFSETQ. The CDR3 loop reads CASSLEGVDTTSVGNQPQHF. As DNA, the CDR3 is TGCGCCAGCAGCTTGGAGGGGGTGGACACTACATCGGTTGGCAATCAGCCCCAGCATTTT.